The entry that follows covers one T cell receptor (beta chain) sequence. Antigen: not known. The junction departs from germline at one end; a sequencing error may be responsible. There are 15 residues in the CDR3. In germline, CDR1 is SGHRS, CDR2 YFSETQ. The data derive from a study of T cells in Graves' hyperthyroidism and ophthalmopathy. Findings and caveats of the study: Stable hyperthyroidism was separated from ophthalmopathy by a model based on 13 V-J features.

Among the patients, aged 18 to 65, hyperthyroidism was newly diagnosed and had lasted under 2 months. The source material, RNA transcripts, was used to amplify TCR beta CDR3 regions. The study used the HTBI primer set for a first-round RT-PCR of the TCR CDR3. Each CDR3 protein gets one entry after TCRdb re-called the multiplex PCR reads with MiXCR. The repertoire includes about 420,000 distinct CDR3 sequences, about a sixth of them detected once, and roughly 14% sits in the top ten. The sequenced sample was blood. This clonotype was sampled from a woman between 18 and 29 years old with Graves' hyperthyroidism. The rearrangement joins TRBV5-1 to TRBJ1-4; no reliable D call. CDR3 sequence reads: CASSHGPFKYEKLFF. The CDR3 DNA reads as TGTGCCAGCTCCCACGGGCCCTTCAAATATGAAAAACTGTTTTTT.